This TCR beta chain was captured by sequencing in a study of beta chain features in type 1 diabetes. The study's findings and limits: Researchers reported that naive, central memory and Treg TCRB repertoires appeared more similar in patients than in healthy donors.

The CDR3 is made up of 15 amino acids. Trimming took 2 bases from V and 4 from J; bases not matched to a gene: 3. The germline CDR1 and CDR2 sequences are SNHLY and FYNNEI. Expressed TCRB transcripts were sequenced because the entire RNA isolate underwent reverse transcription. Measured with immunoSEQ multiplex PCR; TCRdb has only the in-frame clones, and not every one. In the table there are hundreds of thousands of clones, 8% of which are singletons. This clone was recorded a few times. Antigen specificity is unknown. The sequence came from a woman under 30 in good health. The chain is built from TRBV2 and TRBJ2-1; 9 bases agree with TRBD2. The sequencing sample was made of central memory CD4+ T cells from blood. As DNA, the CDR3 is TGTGCCAGCAGTGAATATCTAGCGGGGTACAATGAGCAGTTCTTC. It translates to CASSEYLAGYNEQFF.